This T cell receptor beta chain was found in a study of T cells in localized non-small cell lung cancer. The V end lost 5 bases, the J end lost 10 bases, and 14 bases lay between the germline ends. Germline V CDR1 and CDR2: SGHAT, FQNNGV. The CDR3 totals 12 residues. Some clones are missing from TCRdb's copy, which holds only in-frame ones; the method was immunoSEQ multiplex PCR. The sample records around 130,000 clones, approximately 88% being singletons. The chain carries TRBV11-2 and TRBJ1-1; no definite D call. This material consisted of peripheral blood, taken before any cancer treatment. This clonotype originated in a female donor of 60 years or more with stage I lung adenocarcinoma. Written as DNA, the CDR3 is TGTGCCAGCAGCCCGGGGAGTCTTGGAGCTTTCTTT. Encoded protein: CASSPGSLGAFF.